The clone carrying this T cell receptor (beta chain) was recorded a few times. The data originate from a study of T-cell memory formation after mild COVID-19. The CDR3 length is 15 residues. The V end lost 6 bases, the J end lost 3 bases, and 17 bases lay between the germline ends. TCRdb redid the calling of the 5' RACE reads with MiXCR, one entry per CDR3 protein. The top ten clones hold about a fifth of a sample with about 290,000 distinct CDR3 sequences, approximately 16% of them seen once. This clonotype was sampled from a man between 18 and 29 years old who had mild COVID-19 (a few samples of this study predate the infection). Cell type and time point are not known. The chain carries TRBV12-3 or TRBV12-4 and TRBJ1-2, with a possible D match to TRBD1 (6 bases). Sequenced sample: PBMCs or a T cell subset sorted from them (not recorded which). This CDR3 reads CASSPRGGQHYGYTF. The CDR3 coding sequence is TGTGCCAGCAGCCCTCGGGGGGGGCAGCACTATGGCTACACCTTC.